Each of the 6 T cell receptor beta chains below was sequenced from the same sample in a study of shared clonotypes between healthy human individuals. Clones were sequenced by immunoSEQ multiplex PCR, and TCRdb holds only the in-frame ones, with some missing. In the table there are around 1.9 million clones, 90% to 95% of which are singletons. CD45RO-negative CD8 cells positively selected for CCR7 made up the naive population, which excluded terminally differentiated effector memory CD45RA+ cells. The material sequenced was naive CD8+ T cells from PBMCs. These receptors all come from a man in his late teens or twenties in good health. Some clones in this sample may be carry-over from other donors' samples.

As for this clone: Other DNA sequences from this sample encode an identical CDR3 as well. The genes are TRBV11-2 and TRBJ2-1; 8 positions agree with TRBD2. V shed 1 base, J shed 5 bases, and the junction held 4 bases outside the gene matches. Germline CDR1 is SGHAT and CDR2 is FQNNGV. CDR3 length: 15 amino acids. CDR3 bases: TGTGCCAGCAGCTTAGGGCTAGCGGGTAACAATGAGCAGTTCTTC. Translated: CASSLGLAGNNEQFF.

This sequence joins TRBV7-8 and TRBJ2-1, with D tentatively TRBD1 or TRBD2 (5 bases each). V gave up 1 base and J gave up 5 bases, with 9 bases separating them. Germline CDR1 reads SGHVS; CDR2 reads FQNEAQ. The CDR3 covers 14 residues. CDR3 nucleotides: TGTGCCAGCAGCTTAGAGGTGGGGGACAATGAGCAGTTCTTC. Amino acid sequence: CASSLEVGDNEQFF.

V is TRBV5-8 and J is TRBJ2-7; the match to TRBD1 covers 9 bases. The CDR3 length is 16 residues. Germline V gene lookup returns CDR1 SGHTS and CDR2 YDEGEE. J lost 2 bases, V lost 4 bases, and 10 bases had no gene match. CDR3 region: CASSQDQGTGTYEQYF. The CDR3 nucleotides are TGTGCCAGCAGCCAAGATCAAGGGACAGGGACCTACGAGCAGTACTTC.

This rearrangement joins TRBV4-3 to TRBJ2-5; 9 bases fit TRBD2. CDR1 and CDR2 from the germline V gene are LGHNA and YSLEER. This CDR3 comprises 15 residues. J was trimmed by 0 bases and V by 4 bases; bases with no gene match: 3. CDR3 bases: TGCGCCAGCAGCCCTCGACTAGCGGACCAAGAGACCCAGTACTTC. Amino acid sequence: CASSPRLADQETQYF.

The chain carries TRBV27 and TRBJ2-7; TRBD2 matches 9 bases. This CDR3 region has 15 residues. Germline V gene lookup returns CDR1 MNHEY and CDR2 SMNVEV (reference sequence). V shed 2 bases and J 1 base; nucleotides not matched to a gene: 3. The DNA of the CDR3 is TGTGCCAGCAGTTTACAGACTAGCGGTTCCTACGAGCAGTACTTC. Its protein product is CASSLQTSGSYEQYF.

The gene calls are TRBV13 and TRBJ2-1; 7 nucleotides match TRBD2. The CDR3 spans 16 residues. Germline V gives CDR1 PRHDT, CDR2 FYEKMQ (reference sequence). V lost 0 bases and J lost 9; bases outside the gene matches: 11. CDR3 loop: CASSLGRGGSGVEQFF. CDR3 in DNA: TGTGCCAGCAGCTTAGGGCGGGGCGGGAGTGGGGTTGAGCAGTTCTTC.